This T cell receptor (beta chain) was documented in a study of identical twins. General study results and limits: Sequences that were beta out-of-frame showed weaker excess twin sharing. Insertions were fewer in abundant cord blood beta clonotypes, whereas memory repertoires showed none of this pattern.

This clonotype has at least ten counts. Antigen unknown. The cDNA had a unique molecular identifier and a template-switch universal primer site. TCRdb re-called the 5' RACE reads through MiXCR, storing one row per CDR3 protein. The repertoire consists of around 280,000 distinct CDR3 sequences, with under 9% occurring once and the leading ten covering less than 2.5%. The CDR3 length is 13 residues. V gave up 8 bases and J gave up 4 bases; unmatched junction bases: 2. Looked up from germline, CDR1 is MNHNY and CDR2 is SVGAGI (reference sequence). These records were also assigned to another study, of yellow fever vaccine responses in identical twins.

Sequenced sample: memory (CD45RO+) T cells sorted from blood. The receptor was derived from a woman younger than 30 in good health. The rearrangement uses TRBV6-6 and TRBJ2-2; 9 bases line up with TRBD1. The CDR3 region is CASGQGPTGELFF. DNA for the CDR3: TGTGCCAGCGGACAGGGGCCCACCGGGGAGCTGTTTTTT.